Listed below are T cell receptor beta chains from one sample, sequenced in a study of cytomegalovirus exposure and HLA in healthy donors. Generated by immunoSEQ multiplex PCR, the TCRdb table keeps only in-frame clones and is missing some. Of some 54,000 clones listed, about nine tenths are singletons. The sequenced sample was PBMCs. These receptors all come from a man aged 18 to 29 in good health and CMV-seronegative. The CDR3 runs from the conserved cysteine through the conserved F or W. The order of the fields is J gene, V gene, clone size, CDR3 length, D gene, CDR3 DNA, CDR3 protein. The D gene is left open where the match is weak. Size is stated for part of the rows, as once, few or many counts, or as a class when the clone is expanded.

J gene: TRBJ2-2
V gene: TRBV6-5
clone size: .
CDR3 length: 15
D gene: TRBD1
CDR3 DNA: TGTGCCAGCAGTCCCCGGGACAGGGGGACCGGGGAGCTGTTTTTT
CDR3 protein: CASSPRDRGTGELFF

J gene: TRBJ1-1
V gene: TRBV6-5
clone size: once
CDR3 length: 11
D gene: .
CDR3 DNA: TGTGCCAGCAAGGAGGGTACTGAAGCTTTCTTT
CDR3 protein: CASKEGTEAFF

J gene: TRBJ2-3
V gene: TRBV25-1
clone size: once
CDR3 length: 16
D gene: .
CDR3 DNA: TGTGCCAGCAGTGATGACCTGAGCAGGGCTGAGGATACGCAGTATTTT
CDR3 protein: CASSDDLSRAEDTQYF

J gene: TRBJ2-7
V gene: TRBV6-1
clone size: few
CDR3 length: 14
D gene: .
CDR3 DNA: TGTGCCAGCAGTGTAGATCCCCTATCCTACGAGCAGTACTTC
CDR3 protein: CASSVDPLSYEQYF

J gene: TRBJ2-2
V gene: TRBV9
clone size: once
CDR3 length: 14
D gene: .
CDR3 DNA: TGTGCCAGCAGCGAGACTCCTAACACCGGGGAGCTGTTTTTT
CDR3 protein: CASSETPNTGELFF

J gene: TRBJ2-6
V gene: TRBV6-5
clone size: few
CDR3 length: 13
D gene: .
CDR3 DNA: TGTGCCAGCAGTCGGGACAGGGCCAACGTCCTGACTTTC
CDR3 protein: CASSRDRANVLTF

J gene: TRBJ2-3
V gene: TRBV4-2
clone size: .
CDR3 length: 16
D gene: TRBD2
CDR3 DNA: TGTGCCAGCAGCCAAGAACTAGCGTCTAGCACAGATACGCAGTATTTT
CDR3 protein: CASSQELASSTDTQYF

J gene: TRBJ2-1
V gene: TRBV29-1
clone size: .
CDR3 length: 16
D gene: .
CDR3 DNA: TGCAGCGTTGAAGGTCCGGGGGTGTCAGGAAGCAATGAGCAGTTCTTC
CDR3 protein: CSVEGPGVSGSNEQFF

J gene: TRBJ1-1
V gene: TRBV2
clone size: .
CDR3 length: 14
D gene: .
CDR3 DNA: TGTGCCAGCAGGGTAGGGGAAGTAGCTACAGAAGCTTTCTTT
CDR3 protein: CASRVGEVATEAFF

J gene: TRBJ2-7
V gene: TRBV5-1
clone size: few
CDR3 length: 13
D gene: .
CDR3 DNA: TGCGCCAGCAGCTATGGGACTTTCTACGAGCAGTACTTC
CDR3 protein: CASSYGTFYEQYF

J gene: TRBJ1-3
V gene: TRBV18
clone size: .
CDR3 length: 14
D gene: .
CDR3 DNA: TGTGCCAGCTCACCCCAGGGATCTGGAAACACCATATATTTT
CDR3 protein: CASSPQGSGNTIYF

J gene: TRBJ1-1
V gene: TRBV29-1
clone size: .
CDR3 length: 15
D gene: TRBD1
CDR3 DNA: TGCAGCGTTGAAGATACCGGACAGGTGAACACTGAAGCTTTCTTT
CDR3 protein: CSVEDTGQVNTEAFF

J gene: TRBJ2-1
V gene: TRBV4-1
clone size: once
CDR3 length: 16
D gene: .
CDR3 DNA: TGCGCCAGCAGCCAAGAAGACTTGTTCTCCTACAATGAGCAGTTCTTC
CDR3 protein: CASSQEDLFSYNEQFF

J gene: TRBJ2-2
V gene: TRBV5-1
clone size: .
CDR3 length: 12
D gene: .
CDR3 DNA: TGCGCCAGCAGCTTCTTAAGGAGTGGGCTGTTTTTT
CDR3 protein: CASSFLRSGLFF

J gene: TRBJ2-7
V gene: TRBV6-1
clone size: .
CDR3 length: 12
D gene: .
CDR3 DNA: TGTGCCAGCAGTGAGCAGGGCGGCGGGCAGTACTTC
CDR3 protein: CASSEQGGGQYF

J gene: TRBJ2-5
V gene: TRBV15
clone size: .
CDR3 length: 18
D gene: TRBD2
CDR3 DNA: TGTGCCACCAGCAGAGATGGGTACGGTAGCGGGATCGGGGAGACCCAGTACTTC
CDR3 protein: CATSRDGYGSGIGETQYF

J gene: TRBJ2-7
V gene: TRBV6-1
clone size: .
CDR3 length: 14
D gene: .
CDR3 DNA: TGTGCCAGCAGTGGGCCCAACCCGACTTACGAGCAGTACTTC
CDR3 protein: CASSGPNPTYEQYF

J gene: TRBJ1-2
V gene: TRBV5-1
clone size: .
CDR3 length: 15
D gene: .
CDR3 DNA: TGCGCCAGCAGCAAAGGGGACAAGCCTTTAGGGGGCTACACCTTC
CDR3 protein: CASSKGDKPLGGYTF

J gene: TRBJ1-5
V gene: TRBV4-1
clone size: .
CDR3 length: 17
D gene: .
CDR3 DNA: TGCGCCAGCAGCCAACTCCTCAGGGTTGATAGCAATCAGCCCCAGCATTTT
CDR3 protein: CASSQLLRVDSNQPQHF

J gene: TRBJ2-3
V gene: TRBV29-1
clone size: .
CDR3 length: 14
D gene: TRBD1
CDR3 DNA: TGCAGCGGGCGACAGGGGACTAGCACAGATACGCAGTATTTT
CDR3 protein: CSGRQGTSTDTQYF

J gene: TRBJ2-1
V gene: TRBV6-1
clone size: .
CDR3 length: 15
D gene: TRBD1
CDR3 DNA: TGTGCCAGCAGAAAAGACAGGGGAAGTTACAATGAGCAGTTCTTC
CDR3 protein: CASRKDRGSYNEQFF

J gene: TRBJ2-2
V gene: TRBV6-1
clone size: once
CDR3 length: 13
D gene: .
CDR3 DNA: TGTGCCAGCAGTGAAACAGATACCGGGGAGCTGTTTTTT
CDR3 protein: CASSETDTGELFF

J gene: TRBJ2-1
V gene: TRBV7-7
clone size: .
CDR3 length: 15
D gene: .
CDR3 DNA: TGTGCTAGCAGCTTAGAGCGGAACTCCTACAATGAGCAGTTCTTC
CDR3 protein: CASSLERNSYNEQFF